This TCR beta chain was recovered during a study of blood T cells in healthy people across ages. General observations from the study: Greater diversity and more naive CD4+ cells were seen in long-lived donors than in aged donors.

This CDR3 is built from 13 residues. V lost 7 bases, J lost 6 bases, and 16 bases lay in between. The germline gives CDR1 SQVTM, CDR2 ANQGSEA. About this clonotype: Its antigen is unidentified.

With a J-beta primer mix and a sample-barcoded 5' primer, a second PCR ran 7 to 11 cycles. TCRdb reanalysed the 5' RACE reads using MiXCR and keeps one entry per CDR3 protein. The table lists some 710,000 distinct CDR3 sequences, about 42% of them singletons. The V and J genes are TRBV29-1 and TRBJ2-1, with D possibly matching TRBD2 (6 bases). The sequenced sample was blood. This sequence originates from a man aged 80 or over in good health. The CDR3 DNA reads as TGCAGCGCCAGACTAACGGGAGCCAATGAGCAGTTCTTC. It codes for CSARLTGANEQFF.